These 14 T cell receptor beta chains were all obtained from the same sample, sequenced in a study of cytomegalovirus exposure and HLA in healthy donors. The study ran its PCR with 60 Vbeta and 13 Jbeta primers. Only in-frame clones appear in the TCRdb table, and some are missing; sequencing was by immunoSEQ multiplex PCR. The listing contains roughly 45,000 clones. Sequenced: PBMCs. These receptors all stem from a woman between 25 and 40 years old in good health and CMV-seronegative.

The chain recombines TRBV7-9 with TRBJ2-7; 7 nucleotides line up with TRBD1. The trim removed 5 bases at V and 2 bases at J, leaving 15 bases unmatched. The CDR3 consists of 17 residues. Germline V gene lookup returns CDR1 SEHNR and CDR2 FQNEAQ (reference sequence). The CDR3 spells CASSPLGPTGATYEQYF. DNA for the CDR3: TGTGCCAGCAGCCCCCTAGGGCCCACAGGGGCCACCTACGAGCAGTACTTC. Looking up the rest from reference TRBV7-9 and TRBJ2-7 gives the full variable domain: DTGVSQNPRHKITKRGQNVTFRCDPISEHNRLYWYRQTLGQGPEFLTYFQNEAQLEKSRLLSDRFSAERPKGSFSTLEIQRTEQGDSAMYLCASSPLGPTGATYEQYFGPGTRLTVT.

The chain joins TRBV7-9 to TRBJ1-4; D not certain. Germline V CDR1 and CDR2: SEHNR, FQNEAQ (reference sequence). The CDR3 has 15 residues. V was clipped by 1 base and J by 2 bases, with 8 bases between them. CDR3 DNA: TGTGCCAGCAGCTTAGGGTTTGGCACTAATGAAAAACTGTTTTTT. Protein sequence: CASSLGFGTNEKLFF. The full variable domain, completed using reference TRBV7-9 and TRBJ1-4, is DTGVSQNPRHKITKRGQNVTFRCDPISEHNRLYWYRQTLGQGPEFLTYFQNEAQLEKSRLLSDRFSAERPKGSFSTLEIQRTEQGDSAMYLCASSLGFGTNEKLFFGSGTQLSVL.

The CDR3 DNA sequence: TGTGCCAGCACCCTTGGACAGGTTACTAACTATGGCTACACCTTC. It codes for CASTLGQVTNYGYTF. The genes are TRBV28 and TRBJ1-2; TRBD1 agrees at 7 bases. With V trimmed by 7 bases and J by 0 bases, 8 bases remained unmatched. This CDR3 comprises 15 residues. Germline CDR1 reads MDHEN; CDR2 reads SYDVKM.

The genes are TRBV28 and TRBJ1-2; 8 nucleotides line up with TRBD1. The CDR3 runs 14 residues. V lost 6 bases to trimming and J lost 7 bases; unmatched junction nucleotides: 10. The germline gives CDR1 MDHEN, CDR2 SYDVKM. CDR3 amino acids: CASSTRTGYGGYTF. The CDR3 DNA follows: TGTGCCAGCAGCACCCGGACAGGGTACGGTGGCTACACCTTC.

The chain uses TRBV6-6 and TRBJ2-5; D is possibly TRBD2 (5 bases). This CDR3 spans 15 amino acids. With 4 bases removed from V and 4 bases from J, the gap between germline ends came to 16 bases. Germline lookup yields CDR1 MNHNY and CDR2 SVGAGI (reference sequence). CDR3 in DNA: TGTGCCAGCAGTTCGCCCGTGGGGAGAGGAGAGACCCAGTACTTC. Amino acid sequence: CASSSPVGRGETQYF.

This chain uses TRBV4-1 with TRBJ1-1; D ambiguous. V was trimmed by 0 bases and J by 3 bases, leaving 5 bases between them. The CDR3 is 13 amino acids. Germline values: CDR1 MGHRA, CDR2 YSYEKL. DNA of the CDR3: TGCGCCAGCAGCCAAGAACGGGACACTGAAGCTTTCTTT. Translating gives CASSQERDTEAFF.

The CDR3, as DNA: TGTGCCCTGGGGGGAGCGGGAGCCTCCGCCTACGAGCAGTACTTC. The encoded protein is CALGGAGASAYEQYF. The V gene is TRBV30, the J gene TRBJ2-7; 8 positions agree with TRBD2. V lost 8 bases and J lost 2; bases outside the gene matches: 14. There are 15 residues in the CDR3. Germline assignment: CDR1 GTSNPN and CDR2 SVGIG (reference sequence).

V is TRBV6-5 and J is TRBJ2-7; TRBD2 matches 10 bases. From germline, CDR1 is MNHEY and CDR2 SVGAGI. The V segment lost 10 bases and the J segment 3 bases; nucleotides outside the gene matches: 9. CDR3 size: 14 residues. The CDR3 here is CATHTSGKGYEQYF. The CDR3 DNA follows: TGTGCCACCCATACTAGCGGGAAGGGCTACGAGCAGTACTTC.

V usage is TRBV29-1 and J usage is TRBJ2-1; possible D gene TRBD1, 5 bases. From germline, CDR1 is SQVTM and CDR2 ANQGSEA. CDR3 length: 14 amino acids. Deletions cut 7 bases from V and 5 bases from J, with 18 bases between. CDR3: CSGRQSDSDNEQFF. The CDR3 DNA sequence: TGCAGCGGACGACAGTCCGACAGCGACAATGAGCAGTTCTTC.

The CDR3 here is CARWTGPILYGYTF. Written as DNA, the CDR3 is TGTGCCAGGTGGACAGGGCCTATCCTTTATGGCTACACCTTC. The chain couples TRBV30 to TRBJ1-2; the match to TRBD1 covers 8 bases. The CDR3 loop spans 14 amino acids. Germline values: CDR1 GTSNPN, CDR2 SVGIG (reference sequence). V shed 8 bases, J shed 5 bases, and the junction held 13 bases outside the gene matches.

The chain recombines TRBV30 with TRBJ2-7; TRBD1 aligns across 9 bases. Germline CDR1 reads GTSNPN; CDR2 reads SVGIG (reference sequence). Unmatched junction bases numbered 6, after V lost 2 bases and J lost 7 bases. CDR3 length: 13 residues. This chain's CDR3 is CAWSNRGRWEQYF. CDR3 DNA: TGTGCCTGGAGTAACAGGGGGCGATGGGAGCAGTACTTC.

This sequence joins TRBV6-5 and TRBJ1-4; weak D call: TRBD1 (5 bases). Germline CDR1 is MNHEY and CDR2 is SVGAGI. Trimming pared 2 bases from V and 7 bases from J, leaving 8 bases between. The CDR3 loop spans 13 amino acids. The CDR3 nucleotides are TGTGCCAGCAGTTACGGCGGGGGTGAAAAACTGTTTTTT. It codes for CASSYGGGEKLFF.

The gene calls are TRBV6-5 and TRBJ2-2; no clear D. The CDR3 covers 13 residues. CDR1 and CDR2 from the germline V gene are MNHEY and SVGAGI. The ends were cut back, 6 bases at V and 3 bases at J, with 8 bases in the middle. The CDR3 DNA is TGTGCCAGCAGCTGGAGTTACACCGGGGAGCTGTTTTTT. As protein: CASSWSYTGELFF.

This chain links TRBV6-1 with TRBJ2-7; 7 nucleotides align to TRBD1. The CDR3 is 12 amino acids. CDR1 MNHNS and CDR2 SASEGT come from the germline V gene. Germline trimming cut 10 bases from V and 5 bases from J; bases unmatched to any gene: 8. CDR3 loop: CATVDRIHEQYF. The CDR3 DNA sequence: TGTGCCACCGTGGACAGGATCCACGAGCAGTACTTC.